These T cell receptor beta chains were read from a single sample in a study. TCRdb redid the calling of the 5' RACE reads with MiXCR, one entry per CDR3 protein. The repertoire consists of 8,000 to 10,000 distinct CDR3 sequences, with over 50% occurring once and the leading ten covering about 6.4%. Sequencing was done on a sample of Tregs sorted from a lymph node. These receptors were collected from a female donor with breast cancer. The CDR3 runs from the conserved cysteine through the conserved F or W. Each record gives: D gene, J gene, V gene, clone size, CDR3 DNA, CDR3 protein. The D gene is left open where the match is weak. Clone size is not always given. Where it is, it says once, few, many or a class for expanded clones.

D gene: -
J gene: TRBJ1-2
V gene: TRBV20-1
clone size: few
CDR3 DNA: TGCAGTGCTAGCGAGGGGTCTAACTATGGCTACACCTTC
CDR3 protein: CSASEGSNYGYTF

D gene: -
J gene: TRBJ2-3
V gene: TRBV29-1
clone size: -
CDR3 DNA: TGCAGCGTTGGCACAGATACGCAGTATTTT
CDR3 protein: CSVGTDTQYF

D gene: -
J gene: TRBJ1-1
V gene: TRBV7-2
clone size: -
CDR3 DNA: TGTGCCAGCAGCCTAGTAGTGTACACTGAAGCTTTCTTT
CDR3 protein: CASSLVVYTEAFF

D gene: -
J gene: TRBJ2-5
V gene: TRBV20-1
clone size: once
CDR3 DNA: TGCAGTGCTACCCAGGGGCGGACCCAAGAGACCCAGTACTTC
CDR3 protein: CSATQGRTQETQYF

D gene: TRBD1
J gene: TRBJ1-1
V gene: TRBV12-3/TRBV12-4
clone size: few
CDR3 DNA: TGTGCCAGCAGGGACACAGGGGGCGAGACTGAAGCTTTCTTT
CDR3 protein: CASRDTGGETEAFF

D gene: -
J gene: TRBJ2-3
V gene: TRBV15
clone size: few
CDR3 DNA: TGTGCCACCAGCAGATCAGGACTGATGGACTCGCGGGAACTTCTTAGCACAGATACGCAGTATTTT
CDR3 protein: CATSRSGLMDSRELLSTDTQYF

D gene: TRBD1
J gene: TRBJ1-2
V gene: TRBV7-3
clone size: -
CDR3 DNA: TGTGCCAGCAGCCCTGGGCCCCAGGGGGCGTCGACCTTC
CDR3 protein: CASSPGPQGASTF

D gene: -
J gene: TRBJ1-2
V gene: TRBV20-1
clone size: -
CDR3 DNA: TGCAGTGCTAATCAGAGGGGTTCACATGGCTACACCTTC
CDR3 protein: CSANQRGSHGYTF

D gene: -
J gene: TRBJ1-1
V gene: TRBV7-2
clone size: -
CDR3 DNA: TGTGCCAGCAGCTTAGTCGTTGAAGCTTTCTTT
CDR3 protein: CASSLVVEAFF

D gene: -
J gene: TRBJ2-7
V gene: TRBV20-1
clone size: -
CDR3 DNA: TGCAGTGCCAGAACAGAGGGCGAGCAGTACTTC
CDR3 protein: CSARTEGEQYF

D gene: -
J gene: TRBJ2-1
V gene: TRBV20-1
clone size: few
CDR3 DNA: TGCAGTGCACGGGACTGGCAGACCTACAATGAGCAGTTCTTC
CDR3 protein: CSARDWQTYNEQFF

D gene: -
J gene: TRBJ2-2
V gene: TRBV7-9
clone size: -
CDR3 DNA: TGTGCCAGCAGCCCACGAGACAGTAACACCGGGGAGCTGTTTTTT
CDR3 protein: CASSPRDSNTGELFF

D gene: -
J gene: TRBJ1-1
V gene: TRBV15
clone size: -
CDR3 DNA: TGTGCCACCAGCAACCAGGAGGGGTTCAACACTGAAGCTTTCTTT
CDR3 protein: CATSNQEGFNTEAFF

D gene: TRBD2
J gene: TRBJ2-5
V gene: TRBV5-1
clone size: once
CDR3 DNA: TGCGCCAGCAGGACTAGCGGACAAGAGACCCAGTACTTC
CDR3 protein: CASRTSGQETQYF

D gene: -
J gene: TRBJ2-1
V gene: TRBV20-1
clone size: few
CDR3 DNA: TGCAGTGCGCCCCATCGGGATGCTTCCTACAATGAGCAGTTCTTC
CDR3 protein: CSAPHRDASYNEQFF

D gene: -
J gene: TRBJ2-5
V gene: TRBV11-2
clone size: -
CDR3 DNA: TGTGCCAGCCGCCTCCCGGGGCGGCGCATGGAGACCCAGTACTTC
CDR3 protein: CASRLPGRRMETQYF

D gene: TRBD2
J gene: TRBJ2-5
V gene: TRBV7-2
clone size: -
CDR3 DNA: TGTGCCAGCAACACCTTGGGGGGAGGGTTAGTAAAGACCCAGTACTTC
CDR3 protein: CASNTLGGGLVKTQYF

D gene: TRBD1
J gene: TRBJ1-2
V gene: TRBV5-1
clone size: -
CDR3 DNA: TGCGCCAGCAGCTTGGTTGCAGGGGGAGTGAGCTATGGCTACACCTTC
CDR3 protein: CASSLVAGGVSYGYTF

D gene: TRBD1
J gene: TRBJ2-5
V gene: TRBV10-3
clone size: -
CDR3 DNA: TGTGCCATCAGGACGGGACAGGGCCAAGAGACCCAGTACTTC
CDR3 protein: CAIRTGQGQETQYF

D gene: -
J gene: TRBJ2-7
V gene: TRBV6-2/TRBV6-3
clone size: -
CDR3 DNA: TGTGCCAGCAGTTACCCGACAGCTCCCTACGAGCAGTACTTC
CDR3 protein: CASSYPTAPYEQYF

D gene: -
J gene: TRBJ2-5
V gene: TRBV7-9
clone size: few
CDR3 DNA: TGTGCCAGCAGCGGACAGTATGGAGAGACCCAGTACTTC
CDR3 protein: CASSGQYGETQYF

D gene: TRBD1
J gene: TRBJ2-2
V gene: TRBV7-2
clone size: once
CDR3 DNA: TGTGCCAGCAGCCTCCTGACAGGGTGGGCAGCGGAGCTGTTTTTT
CDR3 protein: CASSLLTGWAAELFF

D gene: -
J gene: TRBJ1-6
V gene: TRBV12-3/TRBV12-4
clone size: -
CDR3 DNA: TGTGCCAGCACCCTGACAGTGAATTCACCCCTCCACTTT
CDR3 protein: CASTLTVNSPLHF

D gene: TRBD1
J gene: TRBJ2-5
V gene: TRBV20-1
clone size: -
CDR3 DNA: TGCAGTGCTACCAGCTTCAGGGACAGGGGACCTGTAGAGACCCAGTACTTC
CDR3 protein: CSATSFRDRGPVETQYF

D gene: -
J gene: TRBJ1-6
V gene: TRBV12-3/TRBV12-4
clone size: few
CDR3 DNA: TGTGCCAGCAGATATGACAGATGTAATTCACCCCTCCACTTT
CDR3 protein: CASRYDRCNSPLHF

D gene: -
J gene: TRBJ2-5
V gene: TRBV5-4
clone size: -
CDR3 DNA: TGTGCCAGCAGCTTGGCGGAGACCCAGTACTTC
CDR3 protein: CASSLAETQYF

D gene: TRBD2
J gene: TRBJ2-7
V gene: TRBV5-6
clone size: few
CDR3 DNA: TGTGCCAGCAGCTTGGCCGGTGGTAGCGGGATGGTAGCGTACTTC
CDR3 protein: CASSLAGGSGMVAYF

D gene: TRBD1
J gene: TRBJ2-3
V gene: TRBV5-1
clone size: -
CDR3 DNA: TGCGCCAGCACAGGTCGCCGGGACAGGGGATCGGATACGCAGTATTTT
CDR3 protein: CASTGRRDRGSDTQYF

D gene: TRBD2
J gene: TRBJ2-1
V gene: TRBV7-6
clone size: -
CDR3 DNA: TGTGCCAGCAGCTTTGGGACTAGCGGGAAGGGCTATGAGCAGTTCTTC
CDR3 protein: CASSFGTSGKGYEQFF

D gene: TRBD2
J gene: TRBJ2-5
V gene: TRBV4-3
clone size: -
CDR3 DNA: TGCGCCAGCAGCCAGGGACTAGCGGGAGGGCCAGAGACCCAGTACTTC
CDR3 protein: CASSQGLAGGPETQYF

D gene: TRBD2
J gene: TRBJ2-1
V gene: TRBV24-1
clone size: -
CDR3 DNA: TGTGCCACCAGTGATCATGGGGGACTAGCGGGACCCGTCTACAATGAGCAGTTCTTC
CDR3 protein: CATSDHGGLAGPVYNEQFF

D gene: TRBD2
J gene: TRBJ2-3
V gene: TRBV7-2
clone size: few
CDR3 DNA: TGTGCCAGCAGCTCTGGCCTAGCGGGAAGCACAGATACGCAGTATTTT
CDR3 protein: CASSSGLAGSTDTQYF

D gene: -
J gene: TRBJ2-1
V gene: TRBV11-2
clone size: -
CDR3 DNA: TGTGCCAGCAGCCGCAACGGGGGAACGAGCTCCTACAATGAGCAGTTCTTC
CDR3 protein: CASSRNGGTSSYNEQFF